This entry lists 29 T cell receptor beta chains sequenced from one sample in a study of blood T cell repertoires in COVID-19. Sequenced by immunoSEQ multiplex PCR; TCRdb stores in-frame clones only, minus some. This table holds fewer than 250,000 clones, roughly 82% found once. The sequenced sample consisted of peripheral blood. These receptor sequences come from a woman in her sixties or seventies with acute or convalescent COVID-19.

This sequence joins TRBV5-1 and TRBJ1-1; TRBD1 might be the D (6 bases). There are 15 residues in the CDR3. Germline V gene sequence: CDR1 SGHRS, CDR2 YFSETQ. The V and J ends lost 0 bases and 4 bases respectively, with 13 bases between them. The CDR3 DNA follows: TGCGCCAGCAGCTTGGGGGAGACAGGCGCCACTGAAGCTTTCTTT. It is translated as CASSLGETGATEAFF.

This sequence joins TRBV18 and TRBJ1-5, with D perhaps TRBD1 (5 bases). This CDR3 region has 14 residues. V was pared by 0 bases and J by 10 bases, with 13 bases between. Per germline, CDR1 KGHSH and CDR2 LQKENI. The CDR3 DNA reads as TGTGCCAGCTCACCACCGTTCGGGGGGGTCCCCCAGCATTTT. Translation gives CASSPPFGGVPQHF.

This clone was counted a few times. The chain recombines TRBV2 with TRBJ1-1; no reliable D call. The CDR3 extends over 14 amino acids. The ends were cut back, 6 bases at V and 0 bases at J, with 11 bases in the middle. Germline CDR1 reads SNHLY; CDR2 reads FYNNEI. DNA for the CDR3: TGTGCCAGCAGGATCGATGAGATGAACACTGAAGCTTTCTTT. It codes for CASRIDEMNTEAFF.

This clone appeared a single time. The chain employs TRBV7-2 and TRBJ1-1; tentative D call: TRBD1 (6 bases). V gave up 5 bases and J gave up 5 bases, with 15 bases separating them. The germline gives CDR1 SGHTA, CDR2 FQGNSA. The CDR3 is 14 amino acids. The CDR3: CASSRTVRDTEAFF. CDR3 nucleotide sequence: TGTGCCAGCAGCAGGACAGTCCGAGATACTGAAGCTTTCTTT. The whole variable domain, filled in from reference TRBV7-2 and TRBJ1-1, reads GAGVSQSPSNKVTEKGKDVELRCDPISGHTALYWYRQSLGQGLEFLIYFQGNSAPDKSGLPSDRFSAERTGGSVSTLTIQRTQQEDSAVYLCASSRTVRDTEAFFGQGTRLTVV.

The rearrangement uses TRBV19 and TRBJ1-5; D is uncertain. Trimming removed 1 base from V and 6 bases from J, with 13 bases in between. This CDR3 is 15 amino acids long. Germline V gene lookup returns CDR1 LNHDA and CDR2 SQIVND (reference sequence). The CDR3 region has the DNA TGTGCCAGTAGTATAGCAGGAGGGCGCGGTCAGCCCCAGCATTTT. This codes for CASSIAGGRGQPQHF.

The rearrangement links TRBV5-1 to TRBJ1-5; D not certain. The germline CDR1 and CDR2 sequences are SGHRS and YFSETQ. The CDR3 has 14 residues. Deletions cut 2 bases from V and 3 bases from J, with 9 bases between. The CDR3 DNA reads as TGCGCCAGCAGCTTAGCAGGCAACAATCAGCCCCAGCATTTT. Translation: CASSLAGNNQPQHF. Filled out from reference TRBV5-1 and TRBJ1-5, the complete variable domain reads KAGVTQTPRYLIKTRGQQVTLSCSPISGHRSVSWYQQTPGQGLQFLFEYFSETQRNKGNFPGRFSGRQFSNSRSEMNVSTLELGDSALYLCASSLAGNNQPQHFGDGTRLSIL.

V usage is TRBV6-5 and J usage is TRBJ2-7; 7 bases match TRBD1. The germline V gene has CDR1 MNHEY and CDR2 SVGAGI. V was clipped by 5 bases and J by 0 bases; unmatched bases: 7. This CDR3 contains 15 residues. Written as DNA, the CDR3 is TGTGCCAGCAGTACGGGACAGTCGATCTCCTACGAGCAGTACTTC. Encoded protein: CASSTGQSISYEQYF.

This clone showed up just once. The chain recombines TRBV9 with TRBJ1-1; the D is unclear. Trimming removed 3 bases from V and 1 base from J, with 7 bases in between. This CDR3 region has 13 residues. Germline V gene lookup returns CDR1 SGDLS and CDR2 YYNGEE. The CDR3 is CASSAGPNTEAFF. The CDR3 DNA sequence: TGTGCCAGCAGCGCTGGCCCGAACACTGAAGCTTTCTTT.

The chain employs TRBV18 and TRBJ1-2; D is possibly TRBD1 (5 bases). Trimming shortened V by 2 bases and J by 0 bases, and 10 bases separated the two germline ends. Germline lookup yields CDR1 KGHSH and CDR2 LQKENI. The CDR3 consists of 15 residues. CDR3 coding DNA: TGTGCCAGCTCACCATCACAGGCCGCTAACTATGGCTACACCTTC. Amino acid sequence: CASSPSQAANYGYTF.

This rearrangement joins TRBV7-9 to TRBJ1-2; D call uncertain. The germline CDR1 and CDR2 sequences are SEHNR and FQNEAQ (reference sequence). Trimming removed 4 bases from V and 0 bases from J, with 9 bases in between. The length of the CDR3 is 14 residues. This chain's CDR3 is CASSSSVSNYGYTF. In nucleotides, the CDR3 is TGTGCCAGCAGCTCGTCCGTGTCTAACTATGGCTACACCTTC.

The V and J genes are TRBV6-5 and TRBJ2-3; D is uncertain. The V end was cut by 5 bases, the J end by 7 bases, with 13 bases between. CDR1 is MNHEY and CDR2 is SVGAGI in the germline V gene. The CDR3 has 13 residues. CDR3 sequence (DNA): TGTGCCAGCAGTATAAACGACTTGAATACGCAGTATTTT. Translating it yields CASSINDLNTQYF.

The CDR3 loop reads CASSRTIWTEGSPLHF. The CDR3 DNA reads TGTGCCAGCAGTCGGACGATCTGGACTGAGGGTTCACCCCTCCACTTT. The genes are TRBV28 and TRBJ1-6; D uncertain. The V gene's germline CDR1 is MDHEN and CDR2 SYDVKM. V was trimmed by 5 bases and J by 9 bases, leaving 20 bases between them. This CDR3 has 16 residues. The full variable domain, completed using reference TRBV28 and TRBJ1-6, is DVKVTQSSRYLVKRTGEKVFLECVQDMDHENMFWYRQDPGLGLRLIYFSYDVKMKEKGDIPEGYSVSREKKERFSLILESASTNQTSMYLCASSRTIWTEGSPLHFGNGTRLTVT.

The chain has TRBV9 and TRBJ1-6, with TRBD1 as a possible D gene (6 bases). Germline V gene sequence: CDR1 SGDLS, CDR2 YYNGEE. This CDR3 contains 14 residues. V was clipped by 4 bases and J by 8 bases, with 13 bases between them. This CDR3 reads CASSYEGGHSPLHF. Written as DNA, the CDR3 is TGTGCCAGCAGCTACGAGGGGGGGCATTCACCCCTCCACTTT. Full variable domain (outside the CDR3, taken from reference TRBV9 and TRBJ1-6): DSGVTQTPKHLITATGQRVTLRCSPRSGDLSVYWYQQSLDQGLQFLIQYYNGEERAKGNILERFSAQQFPDLHSELNLSSLELGDSALYFCASSYEGGHSPLHFGNGTRLTVT.

This chain uses TRBV10-3 with TRBJ2-2; TRBD2 might be the D (6 bases). This CDR3 comprises 13 residues. Germline V gene sequence: CDR1 ENHRY, CDR2 SYGVKD. V shed 6 bases and J shed 7 bases, with 12 bases lying between them. CDR3 residues: CAIRLAAGGELFF. CDR3 nucleotides: TGTGCCATCAGACTAGCTGCGGGCGGGGAGCTGTTTTTT.

V and J are TRBV24-1 and TRBJ1-5; possible D gene TRBD1, 6 bases. Deletions cut 5 bases from V and 3 bases from J, with 10 bases between. CDR1 and CDR2 (germline): KGHDR, SFDVKD. The CDR3 length is 14 residues. As DNA, the CDR3 is TGTGCCACCAGTGGGGGGCAATTCAATCAGCCCCAGCATTTT. This translates into CATSGGQFNQPQHF.

This chain connects TRBV15 to TRBJ2-4; 8 nucleotides align to TRBD1. V lost 0 bases, J lost 2 bases, and 15 bases stayed unmatched. The CDR3 spans 20 residues. Looked up from germline, CDR1 is LNHNV and CDR2 is YYDKDF (reference sequence). CDR3 amino acids: CATSRDSVRQGKRSKNIQYF. The CDR3 coding sequence is TGTGCCACCAGCAGAGATAGTGTGAGACAGGGGAAGAGATCCAAAAACATTCAGTACTTC.

The genes are TRBV6-2 or TRBV6-3 and TRBJ1-5, with 10 nucleotides matching TRBD1. Germline V gives CDR1 MNHEY, CDR2 SVGEGT. The junction had 6 bases not matched to a gene; V was cut back by 2 bases and J by 2 bases. The CDR3 runs 17 residues. DNA for the CDR3: TGTGCCAGCAGTTACGGACCCGGGACAGGGGGCAATCAGCCCCAGCATTTT. Its translation is CASSYGPGTGGNQPQHF.

This rearrangement joins TRBV4-3 to TRBJ1-6; D remains unclear. This CDR3 is built from 15 residues. Per the germline V gene, CDR1 is LGHNA and CDR2 is YSLEER. The V gene lost 5 bases and the J gene lost 8 bases, with 16 bases spanning the gap. CDR3 amino acids: CASSTQEGTDSPLHF. In nucleotides, the CDR3 is TGCGCCAGCAGCACTCAGGAGGGCACGGATTCACCCCTCCACTTT.

This clone was counted a single time. J is TRBJ1-3 and V is TRBV30; D ambiguous. The germline V gene encodes CDR1 GTSNPN and CDR2 SVGIG (reference sequence). V lost 2 bases and J 5 bases, leaving 7 bases between the germline ends. The CDR3 spans 12 residues. The CDR3: CAWSLSRNTIYF. The CDR3 DNA reads TGTGCCTGGAGTTTGAGCAGAAACACCATATATTTT.

J is TRBJ2-3 and V is TRBV5-4; D is possibly TRBD2 (6 bases). Looked up from germline, CDR1 is SGHNT and CDR2 is YYREEE (reference sequence). V gave up 7 bases and J gave up 6 bases, with 18 bases separating them. The CDR3 runs to 14 residues. The CDR3 DNA reads as TGTGCCAGCCGCGGGGAAACCGTAACTGATACGCAGTATTTT. Protein: CASRGETVTDTQYF.

V usage is TRBV7-2 and J usage is TRBJ2-3; TRBD2 aligns across 10 bases. V shed 2 bases and J 6 bases; nucleotides not matched to a gene: 11. Germline loops: CDR1 SGHTA, CDR2 FQGNSA. The CDR3 is made up of 17 amino acids. In nucleotides, the CDR3 is TGTGCCAGCAGCTTAAGGGGCGTCAGCGGGGGGGTGGATACGCAGTATTTT. Protein: CASSLRGVSGGVDTQYF. Full variable domain (remainder filled in from reference TRBV7-2 and TRBJ2-3): GAGVSQSPSNKVTEKGKDVELRCDPISGHTALYWYRQSLGQGLEFLIYFQGNSAPDKSGLPSDRFSAERTGGSVSTLTIQRTQQEDSAVYLCASSLRGVSGGVDTQYFGPGTRLTVL.

This clone came up once. V gene TRBV7-2 combines with J gene TRBJ1-4; D is unclear. Trimming stripped 5 bases from V and 0 bases from J, with 16 bases between. The germline gives CDR1 SGHTA, CDR2 FQGNSA. The CDR3 has 17 residues. The CDR3 spells CASSPPRGLATNEKLFF. CDR3 in DNA: TGTGCCAGCAGCCCACCCAGAGGGCTTGCAACTAATGAAAAACTGTTTTTT.

This chain joins TRBV10-3 and TRBJ1-2, with D possibly TRBD1 on 5 matching bases. The CDR3 is made up of 15 amino acids. The germline V and J ends were trimmed by 0 bases and 6 bases, with 14 bases remaining between them. Germline values: CDR1 ENHRY, CDR2 SYGVKD. The CDR3 DNA follows: TGTGCCATCAGTGAGTCGGGGCCCGGAGGGGATGGCTACACCTTC. It translates to CAISESGPGGDGYTF.

The chain recombines TRBV5-1 with TRBJ2-1; 13 nucleotides agree with TRBD2. Germline V CDR1 and CDR2: SGHRS, YFSETQ. The CDR3 contains 16 residues. Trimming at V came to 1 base and at J to 7 bases, leaving 5 bases not matched to a gene. The CDR3 sequence is CASSLKTSGGANEQFF. The CDR3 DNA sequence: TGCGCCAGCAGCTTGAAAACTAGCGGGGGGGCTAATGAGCAGTTCTTC.

V gene TRBV6-6 combines with J gene TRBJ1-5, with 7 positions matching TRBD1. This CDR3 has 12 residues. The trim removed 8 bases at V and 5 bases at J, leaving 3 bases unmatched. Germline assignment: CDR1 MNHNY and CDR2 SVGAGI (reference sequence). In DNA form, the CDR3 reads TGTGCCAGCTGGGACAGATATCAGCCCCAGCATTTT. It is translated as CASWDRYQPQHF.

The rearrangement links TRBV12-3 or TRBV12-4 to TRBJ2-2; tentative D call: TRBD2 (6 bases). The CDR3 sequence is 13 residues long. The V end lost 1 base, the J end lost 6 bases, and 6 bases lay between the germline ends. CDR3 amino acids: CASSLGGAGELFF. CDR3 nucleotide sequence: TGTGCCAGCAGTTTAGGGGGGGCCGGGGAGCTGTTTTTT.

The rearrangement uses TRBV19 and TRBJ1-1; maybe TRBD1 (6 bases). The CDR3 contains 13 residues. Looked up from germline, CDR1 is LNHDA and CDR2 is SQIVND (reference sequence). The V gene lost 3 bases and the J gene lost 10 bases, with 15 bases spanning the gap. In DNA form, the CDR3 reads TGTGCCAGTAGTATGTTCAACGGGGGGCCAGCTTTCTTT. It is translated as CASSMFNGGPAFF. Variable domain in full (rest from reference TRBV19 and TRBJ1-1): DGGITQSPKYLFRKEGQNVTLSCEQNLNHDAMYWYRQDPGQGLRLIYYSQIVNDFQKGDIAEGYSVSREKKESFPLTVTSAQKNPTAFYLCASSMFNGGPAFFGQGTRLTVV.

The chain recombines TRBV5-1 with TRBJ1-2, with 8 bases lining up with TRBD1. CDR3 size: 13 residues. J lost 8 bases, V lost 4 bases, and 7 bases had no gene match. CDR1 and CDR2 from the germline V gene are SGHRS and YFSETQ. CDR3 bases: TGCGCCAGCAGCGACCAGGGGGCGCAGGGCTACACCTTC. Amino acids: CASSDQGAQGYTF.

The chain carries TRBV7-2 and TRBJ1-2; D is unclear. V lost 2 bases and J lost 5, with 15 bases in between. The CDR3 covers 15 residues. CDR1 SGHTA and CDR2 FQGNSA come from the germline V gene. The chain's CDR3 is CASSLNGDGEYGYTF. CDR3 coding DNA: TGTGCCAGCAGCTTAAACGGAGACGGAGAATATGGCTACACCTTC.